One and the same sample provided the 12 T cell receptor beta chains below, sequenced in a study of shared clonotypes between healthy human individuals. In the naive CD8 group, cells lacked CD45RO and were positively selected for CCR7, so terminally differentiated effector memory CD45RA+ cells were left out. Assay used: immunoSEQ multiplex PCR; TCRdb lists only in-frame clones, some missing. The sample lists more than 2 million clones; about 94% were seen once. The specimen was naive CD8+ T cells from PBMCs. These receptors were collected from a man between 18 and 35 years old in good health. Some clones in this sample may be carry-over from other donors' samples.

J is TRBJ2-1 and V is TRBV27; 7 bases are shared with TRBD1. Trimming took 6 bases from V and 7 from J; bases not matched to a gene: 9. Germline values: CDR1 MNHEY, CDR2 SMNVEV (reference sequence). The CDR3 is made up of 14 amino acids. The CDR3 sequence is CASRLSGTVNEQFF. CDR3 sequence (DNA): TGTGCCAGCAGGCTCTCCGGGACAGTTAATGAGCAGTTCTTC.

This chain uses TRBV28 with TRBJ1-2; 8 bases agree with TRBD1. The CDR3 contains 14 residues. Germline V gene sequence: CDR1 MDHEN, CDR2 SYDVKM. J gave up 7 bases and V 5 bases, and 9 bases lay outside the gene matches. The CDR3 reads CASSPGQGGSGYTF. The CDR3 nucleotides read TGTGCCAGCAGTCCCGGACAGGGTGGGAGTGGCTACACCTTC.

This clone was recorded only once. V gene TRBV7-2 combines with J gene TRBJ2-1; D is possibly TRBD1 (5 bases). Germline V gene lookup returns CDR1 SGHTA and CDR2 FQGNSA. V gave up 6 bases and J gave up 5 bases, with 17 bases separating them. This CDR3 contains 15 residues. In DNA form, the CDR3 reads TGTGCCAGCAGGGATAGGGGCTCCCGGGACAATGAGCAGTTCTTC. The encoded protein is CASRDRGSRDNEQFF.

Here the CDR3 reads CASRRTGSAETQYF. The CDR3 bases are TGTGCCAGCAGGCGGACAGGGTCGGCAGAGACCCAGTACTTC. The rearrangement uses TRBV27 and TRBJ2-5; 8 bases are shared with TRBD1. The CDR3 is 14 amino acids. Germline lookup yields CDR1 MNHEY and CDR2 SMNVEV (reference sequence). Trimming removed 6 bases from V and 4 bases from J; junction bases left unmatched: 7.

The chain recombines TRBV7-9 with TRBJ2-1; possible D gene TRBD2, 6 bases. This CDR3 spans 15 amino acids. Germline CDR1 is SEHNR and CDR2 is FQNEAQ (reference sequence). V was cut by 1 base and J by 4 bases, with 11 bases left in between. DNA of the CDR3: TGTGCCAGCAGCTTAGGACTAGGCGCTTACAATGAGCAGTTCTTC. Amino acids: CASSLGLGAYNEQFF.

The gene calls are TRBV28 and TRBJ2-7, with D perhaps being TRBD1 or TRBD2 (5 bases each). V lost 8 bases to trimming and J lost 3 bases, with 17 bases between them. In germline, CDR1 is MDHEN, CDR2 SYDVKM. CDR3 length: 14 residues. The CDR3 loop reads CASAFERGNYEQYF. The CDR3 DNA sequence: TGTGCCAGCGCCTTTGAGAGGGGAAACTACGAGCAGTACTTC.

V usage is TRBV27 and J usage is TRBJ2-1; D remains ambiguous. The ends were cut back, 9 bases at V and 4 bases at J, with 13 bases in the middle. Per the germline V gene, CDR1 is MNHEY and CDR2 is SMNVEV (reference sequence). The CDR3 contains 13 residues. CDR3 nucleotide sequence: TGTGCCAGTGCCTTTGGCTTATACAATGAGCAGTTCTTC. It yields the protein CASAFGLYNEQFF.

The CDR3 region is CASSTRQGARSYEQYF. The CDR3 region has the DNA TGTGCCAGCAGCACGCGACAGGGGGCGCGTTCCTACGAGCAGTACTTC. The chain uses TRBV5-8 and TRBJ2-7; 10 bases line up with TRBD1. Trimming took 4 bases from V and 1 from J; bases not matched to a gene: 8. Germline V CDR1 and CDR2: SGHTS, YDEGEE. The CDR3 consists of 16 residues.

The CDR3 region is CASSPSGPISPLHF. The CDR3 DNA is TGTGCCAGCAGCCCCTCGGGGCCAATCTCACCCCTCCACTTT. This chain connects TRBV28 to TRBJ1-6; D possibly corresponds to TRBD1 (5 bases). Trimming cost V 6 bases and J 10 bases, with 16 bases left between them. The CDR3 loop spans 14 amino acids. Germline V lookup: CDR1 MDHEN, CDR2 SYDVKM.

This clone has a single count. The genes are TRBV29-1 and TRBJ1-3, with TRBD1 identical over 7 bases. The CDR3 is 16 residues long. Germline CDR1 reads SQVTM; CDR2 reads ANQGSEA. Trimming took 6 bases from V and 0 from J; bases not matched to a gene: 11. The CDR3 reads CSVLDRLEYSGNTIYF. CDR3 nucleotides: TGCAGCGTCCTGGACAGGCTTGAATACTCTGGAAACACCATATATTTT.

V usage is TRBV9 and J usage is TRBJ1-2; TRBD1 might be the D (6 bases). The CDR3 covers 18 residues. Trimming removed 0 bases at V and 1 base at J, with 19 bases between. Germline V lookup: CDR1 SGDLS, CDR2 YYNGEE. For the CDR3, the DNA is TGTGCCAGCAGCGTAGAGCGTCCAGGACAGCAAATTAACTATGGCTACACCTTC. As protein: CASSVERPGQQINYGYTF.

The chain combines TRBV5-4 with TRBJ2-1; tentative D call: TRBD1 (5 bases). V gave up 4 bases and J gave up 7 bases, with 15 bases separating them. Looked up from germline, CDR1 is SGHNT and CDR2 is YYREEE (reference sequence). CDR3 size: 14 residues. The CDR3 loop reads CASSLRGSWNEQFF. CDR3 nucleotides: TGTGCCAGCAGCCTAAGGGGCTCGTGGAATGAGCAGTTCTTC.